A single TCR beta chain is shown here with its context. Frozen-stored PBMCs produced approximately 2 micrograms of genomic DNA for TCR beta libraries. The length of the CDR3 is 11 residues. Trimming cost V 4 bases and J 0 bases, with 2 bases left between them. Germline values: CDR1 DFQATT, CDR2 SNEGSKA (reference sequence). This entry is derived from a study of cytotoxic CD8 clonotypes in ibrutinib-treated CLL. Repertoires were generated with immunoSEQ multiplex PCR, while TCRdb's copy carries only in-frame clones and drops some. This table has roughly 49,000 clones, 70% to 90% appearing once. The V gene is TRBV20-1, the J gene TRBJ2-3; no definite D call. The clonotype originates from a human donor with chronic lymphocytic leukemia. Sequenced here: PBMCs, sampled after 24 months of ibrutinib treatment. For the CDR3, the DNA is TGCAGTGCTAAAAGCACAGATACGCAGTATTTT. It encodes CSAKSTDTQYF.